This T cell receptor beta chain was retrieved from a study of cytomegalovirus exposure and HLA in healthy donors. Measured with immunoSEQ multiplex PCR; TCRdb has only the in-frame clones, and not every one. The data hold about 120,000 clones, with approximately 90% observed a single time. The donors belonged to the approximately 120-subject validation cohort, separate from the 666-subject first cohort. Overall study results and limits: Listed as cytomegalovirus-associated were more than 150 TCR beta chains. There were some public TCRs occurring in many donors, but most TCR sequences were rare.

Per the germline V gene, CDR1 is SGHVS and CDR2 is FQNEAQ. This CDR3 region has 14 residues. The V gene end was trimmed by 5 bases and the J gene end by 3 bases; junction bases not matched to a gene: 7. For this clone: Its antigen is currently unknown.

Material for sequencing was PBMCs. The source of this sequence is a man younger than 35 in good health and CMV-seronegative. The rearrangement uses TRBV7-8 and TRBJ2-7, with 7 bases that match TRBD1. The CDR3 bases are TGTGCCAGCAGCCCACCCGGGACAGTCTACGAGCAGTACTTC. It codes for CASSPPGTVYEQYF.